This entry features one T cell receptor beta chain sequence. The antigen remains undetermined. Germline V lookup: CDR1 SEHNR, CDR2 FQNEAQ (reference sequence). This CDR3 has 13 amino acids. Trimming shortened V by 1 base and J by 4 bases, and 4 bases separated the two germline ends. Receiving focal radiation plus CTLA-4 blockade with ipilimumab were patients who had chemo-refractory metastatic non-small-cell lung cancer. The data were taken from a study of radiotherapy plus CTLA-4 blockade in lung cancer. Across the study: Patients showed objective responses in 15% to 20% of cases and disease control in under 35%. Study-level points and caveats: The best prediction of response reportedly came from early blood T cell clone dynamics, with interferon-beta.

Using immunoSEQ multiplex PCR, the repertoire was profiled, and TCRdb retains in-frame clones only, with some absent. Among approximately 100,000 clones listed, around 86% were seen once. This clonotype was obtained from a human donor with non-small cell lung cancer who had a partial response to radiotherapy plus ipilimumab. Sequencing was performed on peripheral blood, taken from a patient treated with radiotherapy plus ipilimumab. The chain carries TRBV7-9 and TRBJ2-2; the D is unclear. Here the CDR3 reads CASSLGITGELFF. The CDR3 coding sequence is TGTGCCAGCAGCTTAGGTATCACCGGGGAGCTGTTTTTT.